What follows are 26 T cell receptor beta chains derived from one specimen sequenced in a study of blood T cell repertoires in COVID-19. Profiling relied on immunoSEQ multiplex PCR, and the TCRdb table lists in-frame clones only, not all of them. The repertoire holds 300,000 to 400,000 clones, approximately 91% seen once, with about 7% in the top ten. The specimen was peripheral blood. Receptors were obtained from a woman in her 70s with COVID-19, enrolled during active disease.

V and J are TRBV28 and TRBJ1-3, with 8 bases aligning to TRBD1. Germline CDR1 reads MDHEN; CDR2 reads SYDVKM. Unmatched junction bases numbered 7, after V lost 4 bases and J lost 2 bases. The CDR3 contains 16 residues. Here the CDR3 reads CASSSTDRVAGNTIYF. In DNA, the CDR3 is TGTGCCAGCAGTTCTACGGACAGGGTAGCTGGAAACACCATATATTTT.

The rearrangement joins TRBV28 to TRBJ1-3, with TRBD1 identical over 10 bases. CDR3 length: 18 residues. V shed 5 bases, J shed 1 base, and the junction held 11 bases outside the gene matches. Germline V CDR1 and CDR2: MDHEN, SYDVKM. This CDR3 reads CASSPLWTGGKSGNTIYF. The CDR3, as DNA: TGTGCCAGCAGTCCACTCTGGACAGGGGGGAAGTCTGGAAACACCATATATTTT.

J is TRBJ2-1 and V is TRBV14; 9 bases line up with TRBD2. The germline CDR1 and CDR2 sequences are SGHDN and FVKESK. Unmatched junction bases numbered 6, after V lost 3 bases and J lost 9 bases. This CDR3 region has 14 residues. CDR3 bases: TGTGCCAGCAGCCAGAGGCTAGCGGGGAGTGAGCAGTTCTTC. Amino acid sequence: CASSQRLAGSEQFF.

The gene calls are TRBV12-5 and TRBJ2-2; 7 positions agree with TRBD1. This CDR3 comprises 14 residues. J gave up 6 bases and V 5 bases, and 6 bases lay outside the gene matches. Germline V lookup: CDR1 LGHNT, CDR2 FRNRAP. The CDR3 spells CASGPRDSSGELFF. As DNA, the CDR3 is TGTGCTAGTGGTCCCCGGGACAGTTCCGGGGAGCTGTTTTTT. Looking up the rest from reference TRBV12-5 and TRBJ2-2 gives the full variable domain: DARVTQTPRHKVTEMGQEVTMRCQPILGHNTVFWYRQTMMQGLELLAYFRNRAPLDDSGMPKDRFSAEMPDATLATLKIQPSEPRDSAVYFCASGPRDSSGELFFGEGSRLTVL.

The chain is built from TRBV7-2 and TRBJ1-2; maybe TRBD1 (6 bases). Trimming removed 2 bases at V and 6 bases at J, with 16 bases between. The germline V gene has CDR1 SGHTA and CDR2 FQGNSA. The CDR3 extends over 15 amino acids. The CDR3 DNA reads TGTGCCAGCAGCTTACGGATGGGGGCCAGGGATGGCTACACCTTC. Its translation: CASSLRMGARDGYTF.

CDR3 in amino acids: CASSPGTGGWSPLHF. DNA of the CDR3: TGCGCCAGCAGCCCGGGGACAGGGGGTTGGTCACCCCTCCACTTT. This rearrangement joins TRBV5-1 to TRBJ1-6, with TRBD1 matching 11 bases. V shed 4 bases and J 10 bases; nucleotides not matched to a gene: 7. Germline V gene sequence: CDR1 SGHRS, CDR2 YFSETQ. CDR3 length: 15 residues.

The chain links TRBV11-1 to TRBJ2-7, with 10 bases aligning to TRBD1. Trimming took 3 bases from V and 3 from J; bases not matched to a gene: 2. Germline V gene data show CDR1 as SGHAT and CDR2 as FQDESV (reference sequence). The CDR3 has 14 residues. The CDR3 sequence: CASSFGQGGYEQYF. Written as DNA, the CDR3 is TGTGCCAGCAGCTTCGGACAGGGGGGCTACGAGCAGTACTTC.

The chain links TRBV19 to TRBJ1-2; TRBD1 matches at 7 bases. Germline V lookup: CDR1 LNHDA, CDR2 SQIVND (reference sequence). With V trimmed by 8 bases and J by 1 base, 7 bases remained unmatched. This CDR3 contains 14 residues. CDR3 nucleotides: TGTGCCAGTCGGGTCCACAGGGGTAACTATGGCTACACCTTC. Its translation is CASRVHRGNYGYTF. The whole variable domain, remainder taken from reference TRBV19 and TRBJ1-2, is DGGITQSPKYLFRKEGQNVTLSCEQNLNHDAMYWYRQDPGQGLRLIYYSQIVNDFQKGDIAEGYSVSREKKESFPLTVTSAQKNPTAFYLCASRVHRGNYGYTFGSGTRLTVV.

CDR3 sequence reads: CASSQAAGSYYEQYF. As DNA, the CDR3 is TGTGCCAGCAGCCAAGCAGCGGGGTCGTACTACGAGCAGTACTTC. The rearrangement links TRBV3-1 (or the pseudogene TRBV3-2) to TRBJ2-7; 7 nucleotides match TRBD2. Losses at the gene ends were 1 base for V and 3 bases for J; bases not matched to a gene: 6. The germline V gene has CDR1 LGHDT and CDR2 YNNKEL (reference sequence). This CDR3 has 15 amino acids.

The chain links TRBV1 to TRBJ1-6; the listed D gene, TRBD1, was not tested against the DNA. TRBV1 is an annotated pseudogene. The CDR3 consists of 21 residues. The CDR3 DNA is TGCACCAGCAGCCAAGAAGGCGTCAGAACAGGTCGCAGCTCCTATAATTCACCCCTCCACTTT. It yields the protein CTSSQEGVRTGRSSYNSPLHF.

CDR3 residues: CSVEGHANTEAFF. The CDR3 coding sequence is TGCAGCGTTGAAGGACACGCGAACACTGAAGCTTTCTTT. The rearrangement joins TRBV29-1 to TRBJ1-1, with no clear D. Trimming took off 1 base at V and 1 base at J, with 7 bases between the two ends. Per the germline V gene, CDR1 is SQVTM and CDR2 is ANQGSEA. The length of the CDR3 is 13 residues.

This chain joins TRBV11-2 and TRBJ1-1; D might be TRBD1 (6 bases). CDR1 is SGHAT and CDR2 is FQNNGV in the germline V gene. V lost 9 bases to trimming and J lost 0 bases, with 14 bases between them. The CDR3 spans 14 residues. CDR3 DNA sequence: TGTGCCAGATCTAGGGGGACGGTGAACACTGAAGCTTTCTTT. Translated: CARSRGTVNTEAFF.

The genes are TRBV7-9 and TRBJ2-7; TRBD2 is a possible D gene (6 bases). The ends were cut back, 1 base at V and 5 bases at J, with 18 bases in the middle. The CDR3 is 16 residues long. Germline lookup yields CDR1 SEHNR and CDR2 FQNEAQ (reference sequence). DNA for the CDR3: TGTGCCAGCAGCTTAGAAATCTGGGGGGACCTCGACGAGCAGTACTTC. Its translation is CASSLEIWGDLDEQYF. Using reference TRBV7-9 and TRBJ2-7 for the parts outside the CDR3, the full variable domain is DTGVSQNPRHKITKRGQNVTFRCDPISEHNRLYWYRQTLGQGPEFLTYFQNEAQLEKSRLLSDRFSAERPKGSFSTLEIQRTEQGDSAMYLCASSLEIWGDLDEQYFGPGTRLTVT.

The CDR3 nucleotides read TGTGCCATCAGTGATCAGGGGATGGAGCAGTTCTTC. Amino acid sequence: CAISDQGMEQFF. V gene TRBV10-3 combines with J gene TRBJ2-1, with D possibly TRBD1 on 6 matching bases. V lost 3 bases, J lost 10 bases, and 10 bases lay in between. The germline CDR1 and CDR2 sequences are ENHRY and SYGVKD. The length of the CDR3 is 12 residues.

This clone turned up a few times. The rearrangement joins TRBV2 to TRBJ2-5, with TRBD2 as a possible D gene (5 bases). Trimming pared 7 bases from V and 5 bases from J, leaving 14 bases between. CDR3 length equals 13 residues. The germline gives CDR1 SNHLY, CDR2 FYNNEI. CDR3 protein: CASNPPSWETQYF. CDR3 coding DNA: TGTGCCAGCAACCCTCCTAGCTGGGAGACCCAGTACTTC.

The J gene is TRBJ1-5, the V gene TRBV5-5; 9 bases agree with TRBD1. The junction had 6 bases not matched to a gene; V was cut back by 4 bases and J by 4 bases. The CDR3 sequence is 15 residues long. Germline V gene data show CDR1 as SGHKS and CDR2 as YYEKEE (reference sequence). CDR3 in amino acids: CASSIGQGWNQPQHF. In DNA, the CDR3 is TGTGCCAGCAGCATCGGACAGGGGTGGAATCAGCCCCAGCATTTT.

This clone was observed a handful of times. This chain connects TRBV10-2 to TRBJ1-1, with 7 bases aligning to TRBD1. The CDR3 is 13 amino acids. CDR1 WSHSY and CDR2 SAAADI come from the germline V gene. V was pared by 8 bases and J by 1 base, with 4 bases of the junction left unmatched. CDR3 in DNA: TGCGCCAGCGCCAGGACAGGGAACACTGAAGCTTTCTTT. It yields the protein CASARTGNTEAFF.

This chain joins TRBV6-5 and TRBJ2-1; 8 bases match TRBD2. The CDR3 has 13 amino acids. V lost 2 bases and J lost 10; bases outside the gene matches: 4. The germline V gene encodes CDR1 MNHEY and CDR2 SVGAGI. DNA for the CDR3: TGTGCCAGCAGTTACGGGGCTAGCGGGGAGCAGTTCTTC. This codes for CASSYGASGEQFF.

J is TRBJ1-1 and V is TRBV30; 9 bases are shared with TRBD1. Per germline, CDR1 GTSNPN and CDR2 SVGIG (reference sequence). There are 21 residues in the CDR3. The J segment lost 4 bases and the V segment lost 0 bases, leaving 24 bases of the junction unmatched. CDR3 sequence (DNA): TGTGCCTGGAGTGTACAGGGGGCGCGTCGTCGGGGAAATGATGAGGGCACTGAAGCTTTCTTT. It specifies CAWSVQGARRRGNDEGTEAFF.

The chain has TRBV18 and TRBJ1-2, with 10 bases identical to TRBD1. Germline V gene lookup returns CDR1 KGHSH and CDR2 LQKENI. CDR3 length: 17 amino acids. The V segment lost 4 bases and the J segment 2 bases; nucleotides outside the gene matches: 10. This CDR3 is CASSQGQGGKANYGYTF. CDR3 DNA: TGTGCCAGCTCACAAGGACAGGGGGGTAAAGCGAACTATGGCTACACCTTC.

In its sample, this clone was seen a few times. The chain joins TRBV19 to TRBJ1-2; the D gene is possibly TRBD1 (6 bases). The CDR3 covers 14 residues. Trimming removed 10 bases from V and 4 bases from J, with 19 bases in between. Per germline, CDR1 LNHDA and CDR2 SQIVND (reference sequence). CDR3 region: CATKLSGTSYGYTF. The CDR3 coding sequence is TGTGCCACCAAATTATCCGGGACAAGCTATGGCTACACCTTC.

This chain joins TRBV6-5 and TRBJ2-7, with TRBD2 matching 12 bases. In germline, CDR1 is MNHEY, CDR2 SVGAGI. Unmatched junction bases numbered 7, after V lost 7 bases and J lost 6 bases. The CDR3 is 14 residues long. For the CDR3, the DNA is TGTGCCAGCACTTCTAGCGGGGGGGCGCGCGAGCAGTACTTC. Protein: CASTSSGGAREQYF.

In its sample, this clone was seen once. A junction boundary mismatches the germline segment, possibly from a read error. The rearrangement uses TRBV6-6 and TRBJ1-1; D is ambiguous. The CDR3 is made up of 12 amino acids. CDR1 MNHNY and CDR2 SVGAGI come from the germline V gene (reference sequence). DNA for the CDR3: TGCGCCGTGGCGCGGATGAACACTGAAGCTTTCTTT. Translation gives CAVARMNTEAFF.

This chain uses TRBV3-1 (or the pseudogene TRBV3-2) with TRBJ2-7, with D maybe TRBD2 (6 bases). The V end lost 4 bases, the J end lost 0 bases, and 10 bases lay between the germline ends. The CDR3 totals 14 residues. Germline CDR1 reads LGHDT; CDR2 reads YNNKEL (reference sequence). The CDR3 region is CASSRDSISYEQYF. The CDR3 DNA reads TGTGCCAGCAGCCGGGACTCTATCTCCTACGAGCAGTACTTC.

The chain couples TRBV30 to TRBJ1-6; 7 bases line up with TRBD1. J was trimmed by 9 bases and V by 7 bases; bases with no gene match: 6. This CDR3 comprises 12 residues. Per the germline V gene, CDR1 is GTSNPN and CDR2 is SVGIG (reference sequence). The CDR3 bases are TGTGCCTTAGGGACAGAGAGTTCACCCCTCCACTTT. Protein product: CALGTESSPLHF. The full variable domain, with the rest looked up from reference TRBV30 and TRBJ1-6, is SQTIHQWPATLVQPVGSPLSLECTVEGTSNPNLYWYRQAAGRGLQLLFYSVGIGQISSEVPQNLSASRPQDRQFILSSKKLLLSDSGFYLCALGTESSPLHFGNGTRLTVT.

This clone was counted between two and nine times. V gene TRBV28 combines with J gene TRBJ1-6; D is perhaps TRBD1 (5 bases). V dropped 2 bases and J dropped 10 bases, with 15 bases sitting between them. Germline values: CDR1 MDHEN, CDR2 SYDVKM. The CDR3 contains 15 residues. The DNA for the CDR3 is TGTGCCAGCAGTTTAGATGCAGGGTATGGCTCACCCCTCCACTTT. Its protein is CASSLDAGYGSPLHF.